The next 30 T cell receptor beta chains were all read from a single sample in a study of T cell repertoires in cytomegalovirus infection. TCRdb re-derived calls from the reads in MiXCR, one entry per CDR3 protein. The sample carries nearly 550,000 distinct CDR3 sequences, about 17% recorded once. Sequencing was done on a sample of CD8+ T cells from PBMCs. Source of these receptors: a human donor in good health (CMV status not recorded). Some clones in this sample may be carry-over from other donors' samples.

This clonotype was counted only a few times. V usage is TRBV27 and J usage is TRBJ1-5; 8 bases agree with TRBD1. Trimming at V came to 5 bases and at J to 6 bases, leaving 12 bases not matched to a gene. Germline lookup yields CDR1 MNHEY and CDR2 SMNVEV (reference sequence). The CDR3 loop spans 16 amino acids. The CDR3 DNA reads as TGTGCCAGCAGTCCATCACAGGGGGAAGGTAGTCAGCCCCAGCATTTT. Translating it yields CASSPSQGEGSQPQHF.

This clonotype was counted a few times. The CDR3 region is CASSPAHLQGGQYF. CDR3 DNA sequence: TGTGCCAGCAGTCCAGCCCACCTGCAGGGCGGGCAGTACTTC. The chain combines TRBV27 with TRBJ2-7; possibly TRBD1 for D (5 bases). In germline, CDR1 is MNHEY, CDR2 SMNVEV (reference sequence). This CDR3 spans 14 amino acids. Trimming removed 5 bases from V and 9 bases from J, with 20 bases in between.

This clonotype was counted a few times. Given a much more abundant clone one base away, this may be a read error. The rearrangement joins TRBV12-5 to TRBJ2-7, with 7 bases matching TRBD1. CDR3 length: 16 residues. Germline V gene lookup returns CDR1 LGHNT and CDR2 FRNRAP. The V segment lost 0 bases and the J segment 3 bases; nucleotides outside the gene matches: 8. This chain's CDR3 is CASGLVETGVFYEQYF. The CDR3 nucleotides read TGTGCTAGTGGTTTGGTCGAAACAGGGGTTTTCTACGAGCAGTACTTC.

The chain combines TRBV19 with TRBJ1-1, with TRBD1 as a possible D gene (6 bases). Germline-derived CDR1 and CDR2 are LNHDA and SQIVND (reference sequence). The germline V and J ends were trimmed by 0 bases and 8 bases, with 7 bases remaining between them. The CDR3 sequence is 12 residues long. In nucleotides, the CDR3 is TGTGCCAGTAGTATAGATGGGACAGAAGCTTTCTTT. This encodes CASSIDGTEAFF.

This clonotype has just a few counts. The gene calls are TRBV24-1 and TRBJ1-5; the D gene is possibly TRBD1 (6 bases). CDR3 size: 15 residues. Deletions cut 5 bases from V and 2 bases from J, with 12 bases between. Germline-derived CDR1 and CDR2 are KGHDR and SFDVKD. The CDR3 bases are TGTGCCACCAGTGGAGGGGCAGGGGGCAATCAGCCCCAGCATTTT. Translated: CATSGGAGGNQPQHF.

This clonotype was found a few times. The chain recombines TRBV10-2 with TRBJ2-7; D is undetermined. CDR1 and CDR2 (germline): WSHSY, SAAADI. The germline V and J ends were trimmed by 3 bases and 6 bases, with 12 bases remaining between them. The CDR3 runs to 13 residues. The CDR3 region is CASSDIVSAEQYF. The CDR3 DNA reads TGCGCCAGCAGTGACATAGTCTCGGCCGAGCAGTACTTC.

The rearrangement uses TRBV19 and TRBJ1-1, with unresolved D. Trimming removed 3 bases at V and 11 bases at J, with 10 bases between. CDR1 and CDR2 from the germline V gene are LNHDA and SQIVND (reference sequence). This CDR3 is built from 11 residues. CDR3 sequence: CASSMDRLAFF. The CDR3 DNA reads TGTGCCAGTAGTATGGACCGGCTGGCTTTCTTT.

The rearrangement links TRBV27 to TRBJ1-1; TRBD1 aligns across 8 bases. The CDR3 has 14 amino acids. The ends lost 6 bases at V and 4 bases at J; junction bases unmatched: 7. Germline loops: CDR1 MNHEY, CDR2 SMNVEV (reference sequence). The CDR3 loop is CASRTGGLSTEAFF. The CDR3 DNA reads TGTGCCAGCAGAACAGGGGGGTTGAGCACTGAAGCTTTCTTT.

A few counts support this clonotype. The chain has TRBV18 and TRBJ1-5; D remains unclear. CDR3 length: 16 amino acids. Trimming cost V 6 bases and J 5 bases, with 20 bases left between them. The germline V gene encodes CDR1 KGHSH and CDR2 LQKENI. The CDR3: CASSHTEDINYQPQHF. The CDR3 DNA follows: TGTGCCAGCTCTCACACCGAAGACATAAACTATCAGCCCCAGCATTTT.

This chain joins TRBV29-1 and TRBJ2-4; TRBD2 is a possible D gene (6 bases). The CDR3 sequence is 14 residues long. Trimming pared 7 bases from V and 7 bases from J, leaving 20 bases between. Germline CDR1 is SQVTM and CDR2 is ANQGSEA. The CDR3 sequence is CSASHLSRENIQYF. The CDR3 nucleotides read TGCAGCGCCTCCCACCTTAGCCGGGAGAACATTCAGTACTTC.

This clonotype has a count of ten or more. In nucleotides, the CDR3 is TGTGCCAGCAGCTTTAGGACTAGGGGGCTGGAGACCCAGTACTTC. This gives the protein CASSFRTRGLETQYF. V usage is TRBV7-9 and J usage is TRBJ2-5; D is tentatively TRBD1 or TRBD2 (7 bases each). The germline V and J ends were trimmed by 3 bases and 5 bases, with 16 bases remaining between them. This CDR3 is 15 amino acids long. CDR1 and CDR2 (germline): SEHNR, FQNEAQ (reference sequence).

This clonotype was counted ten times or more. The chain combines TRBV6-1 with TRBJ2-2; D gene ambiguous. This CDR3 has 14 amino acids. CDR1 MNHNS and CDR2 SASEGT come from the germline V gene. Trimming took off 2 bases at V and 1 base at J, with 5 bases between the two ends. The CDR3 sequence: CASSEIGNTGELFF. CDR3 nucleotides: TGTGCCAGCAGTGAAATAGGGAACACCGGGGAGCTGTTTTTT.

This chain links TRBV28 with TRBJ2-7, with D maybe TRBD1 (6 bases). Germline V gene sequence: CDR1 MDHEN, CDR2 SYDVKM. Deletions cut 3 bases from V and 3 bases from J, with 15 bases between. There are 15 residues in the CDR3. This CDR3 reads CASSFATGNVYEQYF. CDR3 in DNA: TGTGCCAGCAGTTTCGCTACAGGGAACGTCTACGAGCAGTACTTC.

This clonotype was picked up many times. This sequence joins TRBV7-2 and TRBJ2-3; D not certain. V was pared by 2 bases and J by 5 bases, with 14 bases between. CDR3 size: 15 residues. Germline CDR1 is SGHTA and CDR2 is FQGNSA. The CDR3 sequence is CASSLTTGRLDTQYF. The CDR3 DNA reads TGTGCCAGCAGCTTAACGACCGGGCGGTTAGATACGCAGTATTTT.

This clonotype was seen repeatedly, ten times or more. The V call is TRBV6-5, the J call TRBJ2-3, with 12 bases fitting TRBD2. Germline values: CDR1 MNHEY, CDR2 SVGAGI. The CDR3 totals 16 residues. The junction had 8 bases not matched to a gene; V was cut back by 5 bases and J by 5 bases. CDR3 protein: CASSILAGGPGDTQYF. CDR3 DNA sequence: TGTGCCAGCAGTATCCTAGCGGGAGGGCCGGGAGATACGCAGTATTTT.

Turning to this clonotype: A clone one base away is much larger, so this may be a read error. V is TRBV7-9 and J is TRBJ2-7; D is uncertain. Germline CDR1 is SEHNR and CDR2 is FQNEAQ (reference sequence). This CDR3 comprises 11 residues. The V end was cut by 7 bases, the J end by 2 bases, with 6 bases between. Here the CDR3 reads CASNGTYEQYF. CDR3 sequence (DNA): TGTGCCAGCAACGGAACCTACGAGCAGTACTTC.

This chain uses TRBV19 with TRBJ2-2; tentative D call: TRBD1 (5 bases). Looked up from germline, CDR1 is LNHDA and CDR2 is SQIVND (reference sequence). This CDR3 has 15 residues. V lost 6 bases and J lost 2, with 13 bases in between. DNA for the CDR3: TGTGCCAGTAGAAACACCGACAGAAACACCGGGGAGCTGTTTTTT. Translated, it gives CASRNTDRNTGELFF.

V and J are TRBV2 and TRBJ2-1, with a tentative D call TRBD2 (6 bases). This CDR3 has 16 residues. V was shortened by 6 bases and J by 4 bases, with 19 bases between the two germline ends. Germline V lookup: CDR1 SNHLY, CDR2 FYNNEI. In DNA form, the CDR3 reads TGTGCCAGCAGCGCCCTCCTAGCGCCGGCGTACAATGAGCAGTTCTTC. Amino acids: CASSALLAPAYNEQFF.

This clonotype was counted at least ten times. V gene TRBV7-9 combines with J gene TRBJ2-7, with a possible D match to TRBD1 (5 bases). V was shortened by 5 bases and J by 4 bases, with 18 bases between the two germline ends. The length of the CDR3 is 15 residues. The germline gives CDR1 SEHNR, CDR2 FQNEAQ (reference sequence). The CDR3 coding sequence is TGTGCCAGCAGCCAAGGGGTCCTGACGTTTTACGAGCAGTACTTC. It codes for CASSQGVLTFYEQYF.

The table lists this clonotype with many counts. The chain combines TRBV19 with TRBJ2-7; 7 positions match TRBD1. V gave up 0 bases and J gave up 6 bases; unmatched junction bases: 11. Looked up from germline, CDR1 is LNHDA and CDR2 is SQIVND (reference sequence). This CDR3 contains 16 residues. The CDR3 sequence is CASSIDRSTGMREQYF. CDR3 nucleotides: TGTGCCAGTAGTATAGATCGGTCGACAGGGATGCGCGAGCAGTACTTC. Together with reference TRBV19 and TRBJ2-7, the CDR3 gives the full variable domain: DGGITQSPKYLFRKEGQNVTLSCEQNLNHDAMYWYRQDPGQGLRLIYYSQIVNDFQKGDIAEGYSVSREKKESFPLTVTSAQKNPTAFYLCASSIDRSTGMREQYFGPGTRLTVT.

The chain couples TRBV9 to TRBJ2-3, with 11 positions matching TRBD2. With 0 bases clipped from V and 1 base from J, the junction kept 4 bases outside the gene matches. The CDR3 covers 17 residues. Germline V gene data show CDR1 as SGDLS and CDR2 as YYNGEE. The CDR3 DNA reads as TGTGCCAGCAGCGTAGAGGATAGCGGGAGGGGCACAGATACGCAGTATTTT. As protein: CASSVEDSGRGTDTQYF.

This clonotype was counted only a few times. This chain uses TRBV5-1 with TRBJ1-4; D gene ambiguous. The CDR3 sequence is 14 residues long. The ends were cut back, 0 bases at V and 7 bases at J, with 10 bases in the middle. CDR1 is SGHRS and CDR2 is YFSETQ in the germline V gene. The CDR3 region has the DNA TGCGCCAGCAGCTTGGGGGCCTTGGGTGAAAAACTGTTTTTT. The encoded protein is CASSLGALGEKLFF.

This chain connects TRBV24-1 to TRBJ2-3; 10 bases are a match to TRBD2. CDR1 is KGHDR, CDR2 SFDVKD, per germline. Germline trimming cut 2 bases from V and 2 bases from J; bases unmatched to any gene: 6. The CDR3 length is 17 residues. The DNA for the CDR3 is TGTGCCACCAGTGATTCACTAGCGGGGCCTATCACAGATACGCAGTATTTT. As protein: CATSDSLAGPITDTQYF.

This clonotype was seen more than once but under ten times. The gene calls are TRBV27 and TRBJ2-3; D is uncertain. Trimming stripped 3 bases from V and 1 base from J, with 14 bases between. The length of the CDR3 is 16 residues. Germline V gene sequence: CDR1 MNHEY, CDR2 SMNVEV (reference sequence). The CDR3 loop is CASSLSSSGGTDTQYF. DNA for the CDR3: TGTGCCAGCAGTTTGTCGTCCTCCGGAGGCACAGATACGCAGTATTTT.

This clonotype was counted between two and nine times. The chain carries TRBV2 and TRBJ2-2; D tentatively reads TRBD1 or TRBD2 (5 bases each). This CDR3 spans 12 amino acids. Trimming removed 8 bases at V and 3 bases at J, with 7 bases between. Germline V gene data show CDR1 as SNHLY and CDR2 as FYNNEI. This chain's CDR3 is CASVGDTGELFF. As DNA, the CDR3 is TGTGCCAGCGTGGGGGACACCGGGGAGCTGTTTTTT.

The J gene is TRBJ2-7, the V gene TRBV27; D possibly corresponds to TRBD2 (5 bases). The CDR3 totals 13 residues. Germline CDR1 is MNHEY and CDR2 is SMNVEV (reference sequence). V dropped 2 bases and J dropped 3 bases, with 8 bases sitting between them. CDR3 sequence (DNA): TGTGCCAGCAGTTTACACGGGGACTACGAGCAGTACTTC. It yields the protein CASSLHGDYEQYF.

V gene TRBV2 combines with J gene TRBJ2-3, with a possible D match to TRBD1 (5 bases). V dropped 5 bases and J dropped 4 bases, with 19 bases sitting between them. The CDR3 runs to 16 residues. Germline V gene sequence: CDR1 SNHLY, CDR2 FYNNEI. CDR3: CASSPRSIMTADTQYF. CDR3 bases: TGTGCCAGCAGTCCCAGATCGATAATGACAGCAGATACGCAGTATTTT.

The table lists this clonotype with a count of one. The J gene is TRBJ2-3, the V gene TRBV6-2 or TRBV6-3; D remains ambiguous. The CDR3 runs 16 residues. V was cut by 5 bases and J by 0 bases, with 15 bases left in between. Germline CDR1 is MNHEY and CDR2 is SVGEGT. As DNA, the CDR3 is TGTGCCAGCAGTGGGTTGAGTGTGTCTAGCACAGATACGCAGTATTTT. This sequence encodes CASSGLSVSSTDTQYF.

There are many counts of this clonotype. The V and J genes are TRBV12-3 or TRBV12-4 and TRBJ2-1; 14 bases agree with TRBD2. V shed 5 bases and J 4 bases; nucleotides not matched to a gene: 1. There are 15 residues in the CDR3. Here the CDR3 reads CASSGTSGSYNEQFF. In nucleotides, the CDR3 is TGTGCCAGCAGTGGGACTAGCGGGAGTTACAATGAGCAGTTCTTC.

V is TRBV20-1 and J is TRBJ1-1; 10 bases fit TRBD1. Germline trimming cut 4 bases from V and 5 bases from J; bases unmatched to any gene: 4. From germline, CDR1 is DFQATT and CDR2 SNEGSKA (reference sequence). This CDR3 comprises 13 residues. Written as DNA, the CDR3 is TGCAGTGCTACAAGGACAGGGGGAACTGAAGCTTTCTTT. Its protein is CSATRTGGTEAFF.